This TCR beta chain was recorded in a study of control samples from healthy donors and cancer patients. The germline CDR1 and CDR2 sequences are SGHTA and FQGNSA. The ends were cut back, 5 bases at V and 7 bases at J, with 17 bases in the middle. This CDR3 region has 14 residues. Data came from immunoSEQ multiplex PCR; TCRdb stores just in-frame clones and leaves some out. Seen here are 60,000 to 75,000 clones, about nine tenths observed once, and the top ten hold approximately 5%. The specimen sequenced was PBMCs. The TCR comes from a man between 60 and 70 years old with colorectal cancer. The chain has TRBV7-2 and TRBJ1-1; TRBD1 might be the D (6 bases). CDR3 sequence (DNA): TGTGCCAGCAGCAAAGACAGGTTCACCCATGAAGCTTTCTTT. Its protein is CASSKDRFTHEAFF.